These 31 T cell receptor beta chains share one sample of origin, sequenced in a study of OX40 agonist ivuxolimab in advanced cancers. Sequencing used immunoSEQ multiplex PCR; TCRdb keeps in-frame clones, though not all of them. The table includes some 65,000 clones, 87% detected once. The specimen was CD4+ or CD8+ T cells sorted from blood, collected in a trial of the OX40 agonist ivuxolimab. These receptors were collected from an adult with an advanced solid tumor such as melanoma, head and neck, liver or kidney cancer.

This rearrangement joins TRBV7-9 to TRBJ2-1, with no clear D. The V end was cut by 0 bases, the J end by 11 bases, with 11 bases between. The length of the CDR3 is 13 residues. Looked up from germline, CDR1 is SEHNR and CDR2 is FQNEAQ (reference sequence). The CDR3 nucleotides are TGTGCCAGCAGCTTAGCGCCTCTCGGCAAGCAGTTCTTC. Protein product: CASSLAPLGKQFF.

The chain uses TRBV15 and TRBJ1-1; D call uncertain. The CDR3 is made up of 14 amino acids. In germline, CDR1 is LNHNV, CDR2 YYDKDF (reference sequence). V was pared by 3 bases and J by 6 bases, with 14 bases between. CDR3 amino acids: CATSRAGNFPEAFF. CDR3 bases: TGTGCCACCAGCAGGGCGGGCAATTTTCCTGAAGCTTTCTTT.

The rearrangement joins TRBV11-2 to TRBJ1-2; 7 nucleotides line up with TRBD1. The length of the CDR3 is 13 residues. J was trimmed by 4 bases and V by 6 bases; bases with no gene match: 5. The germline CDR1 and CDR2 sequences are SGHAT and FQNNGV. CDR3 coding DNA: TGTGCCAGCAGTAAGGACAGGTTCTATGGCTACACCTTC. Translation gives CASSKDRFYGYTF. The whole variable domain, remainder taken from reference TRBV11-2 and TRBJ1-2, is EAGVAQSPRYKIIEKRQSVAFWCNPISGHATLYWYQQILGQGPKLLIQFQNNGVVDDSQLPKDRFSAERLKGVDSTLKIQPAKLEDSAVYLCASSKDRFYGYTFGSGTRLTVV.

This clone has more than one count but fewer than ten. The chain carries TRBV19 and TRBJ1-1; TRBD1 matches at 7 bases. CDR1 and CDR2 from the germline V gene are LNHDA and SQIVND (reference sequence). The V segment lost 4 bases and the J segment 8 bases; nucleotides outside the gene matches: 4. The CDR3 is made up of 12 amino acids. CDR3 region: CASSNGQVEAFF. Here the CDR3 DNA reads TGTGCCAGTAGTAACGGACAGGTGGAAGCTTTCTTT.

The chain uses TRBV10-3 and TRBJ1-5; TRBD1 is a possible D gene (5 bases). From germline, CDR1 is ENHRY and CDR2 SYGVKD. V lost 6 bases and J lost 4, with 16 bases in between. This CDR3 comprises 15 residues. The CDR3 DNA sequence: TGTGCCATCAGAAACCCCGGGACTGCGAATCAGCCCCAGCATTTT. Amino acids: CAIRNPGTANQPQHF.

This chain joins TRBV28 and TRBJ2-7; 7 bases are shared with TRBD1. V shed 7 bases and J 1 base; nucleotides not matched to a gene: 7. The CDR3 runs to 14 residues. Germline values: CDR1 MDHEN, CDR2 SYDVKM. The CDR3 loop is CASTPTGFSYEQYF. The CDR3 DNA follows: TGTGCCAGCACCCCGACAGGGTTTTCCTACGAGCAGTACTTC.

The chain employs TRBV4-2 and TRBJ1-2, with 7 bases lining up with TRBD1. Germline values: CDR1 LGHNA, CDR2 YNFKEQ. Trimming removed 3 bases from V and 8 bases from J; junction bases left unmatched: 15. The CDR3 consists of 16 residues. In nucleotides, the CDR3 is TGTGCCAGCAGCCAGGCCGGGACAGCGAGACGAGAGGGCTACACCTTC. Protein sequence: CASSQAGTARREGYTF.

This chain uses TRBV28 with TRBJ1-2; 8 bases are shared with TRBD1. Germline trimming cut 5 bases from V and 3 bases from J; bases unmatched to any gene: 8. Per germline, CDR1 MDHEN and CDR2 SYDVKM. CDR3 size: 15 residues. CDR3 sequence: CASSPTGGIDYGYTF. CDR3 coding DNA: TGTGCCAGCAGTCCAACAGGGGGGATTGACTATGGCTACACCTTC.

The rearrangement links TRBV6-1 to TRBJ1-4; D unresolved. Germline V gives CDR1 MNHNS, CDR2 SASEGT. V was cut by 4 bases and J by 4 bases, with 13 bases left in between. The CDR3 has 15 residues. Here the CDR3 reads CASSVMGSFNEKLFF. CDR3 DNA: TGTGCCAGCAGTGTCATGGGCAGCTTTAATGAAAAACTGTTTTTT.

This clone was counted once. V is TRBV25-1 and J is TRBJ1-2; D gene uncertain. Germline CDR1 is MGHDK and CDR2 is SYGVNS. Deletions cut 3 bases from V and 3 bases from J, with 11 bases between. This CDR3 region has 14 residues. The chain's CDR3 is CASSDQDRYYGYTF. CDR3 DNA sequence: TGTGCCAGCAGTGATCAGGACCGTTACTATGGCTACACCTTC.

This rearrangement joins TRBV19 to TRBJ2-7; 14 bases align to TRBD2. The germline CDR1 and CDR2 sequences are LNHDA and SQIVND (reference sequence). With 0 bases clipped from V and 8 bases from J, the junction kept 6 bases outside the gene matches. This CDR3 spans 16 amino acids. The CDR3 is CASSIDRLAGGLKQYF. The DNA for the CDR3 is TGTGCCAGTAGTATAGACCGACTAGCGGGGGGGCTCAAGCAGTACTTC.

This chain joins TRBV21-1 and TRBJ2-5; the DNA was not compared with TRBD2, the D call given in the table. The J call may be incorrect, as the DNA end agrees better with TRBJ2-7. TRBV21-1 is annotated as a pseudogene. CDR3 size: 16 residues. The DNA of the CDR3 is TGTGCCAGCAGCAAAGCGCGGCTAGCGGGGAGGTACGAGCAGTACTTC. This codes for CASSKARLAGRYEQYF.

V and J are TRBV28 and TRBJ2-7, with TRBD1 as a possible D gene (5 bases). V lost 7 bases to trimming and J lost 3 bases, with 19 bases between them. From germline, CDR1 is MDHEN and CDR2 SYDVKM. This CDR3 has 15 residues. The CDR3 coding sequence is TGTGCCAGCACCCCTTCTTACAGGCCCTACTACGAGCAGTACTTC. Protein product: CASTPSYRPYYEQYF.

The rearrangement uses TRBV7-3 and TRBJ2-1; no firm D call. The V and J ends lost 2 bases and 8 bases respectively, with 10 bases between them. The CDR3 has 13 amino acids. Germline V gene sequence: CDR1 SGHTA, CDR2 FQGTGA. CDR3 coding DNA: TGTGCCAGCAGCTTAGGGCCTGACTATGAGCAGTTCTTC. Protein product: CASSLGPDYEQFF.

V and J are TRBV27 and TRBJ2-1, with 16 bases fitting TRBD2. This CDR3 region has 17 residues. V trimming: 5 bases; J trimming: 7 bases; junction bases outside the gene matches: 8. Germline V lookup: CDR1 MNHEY, CDR2 SMNVEV (reference sequence). CDR3 bases: TGTGCCAGCAGTAGACCGGGACTAGCGGGGGGGCGAAATGAGCAGTTCTTC. Its protein product is CASSRPGLAGGRNEQFF.

The rearrangement links TRBV5-1 to TRBJ1-1, with D maybe TRBD1 (5 bases). CDR1 is SGHRS and CDR2 is YFSETQ in the germline V gene. The CDR3 length is 16 residues. Trimming stripped 6 bases from V and 1 base from J, with 19 bases between. The CDR3 DNA is TGCGCCAGCACTCCAGGAGGGGAGCGCCGGAACACTGAAGCTTTCTTT. This gives the protein CASTPGGERRNTEAFF.

This clone was observed a single time. J is TRBJ2-7 and V is TRBV28, with TRBD2 matching 16 bases. Germline V gene lookup returns CDR1 MDHEN and CDR2 SYDVKM. The CDR3 is made up of 16 amino acids. Losses at the gene ends were 6 bases for V and 2 bases for J; bases not matched to a gene: 4. In nucleotides, the CDR3 is TGTGCCAGCAGCTTAGGGACTAGCGGGAGGGCCTACGAGCAGTACTTC. Its translation is CASSLGTSGRAYEQYF.

The rearrangement links TRBV4-2 to TRBJ1-1; D remains ambiguous. Germline V gene sequence: CDR1 LGHNA, CDR2 YNFKEQ. V lost 1 base, J lost 3 bases, and 9 bases lay in between. This CDR3 has 14 residues. CDR3 residues: CASSQVDKDTEAFF. CDR3 nucleotides: TGTGCCAGCAGCCAAGTTGACAAAGACACTGAAGCTTTCTTT.

The chain has TRBV7-9 and TRBJ2-7, with D maybe TRBD2 (7 bases). The V and J ends lost 5 bases and 4 bases respectively, with 21 bases between them. The length of the CDR3 is 16 residues. Germline CDR1 SEHNR, CDR2 FQNEAQ (reference sequence). The CDR3 sequence is CASSPSGGGRTYEQYF. The CDR3 DNA reads TGTGCCAGCAGCCCATCTGGGGGCGGGAGAACGTACGAGCAGTACTTC. The entire variable domain, with the rest obtained from reference TRBV7-9 and TRBJ2-7, is as follows: DTGVSQNPRHKITKRGQNVTFRCDPISEHNRLYWYRQTLGQGPEFLTYFQNEAQLEKSRLLSDRFSAERPKGSFSTLEIQRTEQGDSAMYLCASSPSGGGRTYEQYFGPGTRLTVT.

The chain couples TRBV28 to TRBJ2-2, with D possibly matching TRBD2 (5 bases). This CDR3 spans 16 amino acids. CDR1 is MDHEN, CDR2 SYDVKM, per germline. Trimming left V 2 bases short and J 4 bases short, with 14 bases between. In DNA, the CDR3 is TGTGCCAGCAGTTTAGACGGGGTTTCGGGCACCGGGGAGCTGTTTTTT. It encodes CASSLDGVSGTGELFF.

Regarding this clone: The junction departs from the called germline gene at one end, perhaps through a read error. The rearrangement joins TRBV27 to TRBJ1-2, with 10 bases fitting TRBD1. CDR1 is MNHEY and CDR2 is SMNVEV in the germline V gene (reference sequence). CDR3 length: 16 residues. CDR3 amino acids: CATSSRWDRGSDGYTF. The DNA of the CDR3 is TGTGCCACCAGTTCGCGGTGGGACAGGGGCTCAGATGGCTACACCTTC.

The J gene is TRBJ2-1, the V gene TRBV27; D possibly uses TRBD1 or TRBD2 (5 bases each). V was trimmed by 2 bases and J by 0 bases, leaving 11 bases between them. The CDR3 is 16 residues long. CDR1 and CDR2 (germline): MNHEY, SMNVEV (reference sequence). Here the CDR3 reads CASSLGDRYSYNEQFF. The CDR3 DNA is TGTGCCAGCAGTTTAGGGGACCGGTACTCCTACAATGAGCAGTTCTTC.

The rearrangement uses TRBV7-9 and TRBJ2-1; no firm D call. Deletions cut 5 bases from V and 8 bases from J, with 10 bases between. The CDR3 loop spans 12 amino acids. Germline V gene data show CDR1 as SEHNR and CDR2 as FQNEAQ (reference sequence). The CDR3 reads CASSETGDEQFF. The CDR3 coding sequence is TGTGCCAGCAGCGAGACTGGGGATGAGCAGTTCTTC.

The chain links TRBV6-1 to TRBJ2-7; weak D call: TRBD2 (6 bases). The CDR3 contains 12 residues. CDR1 is MNHNS, CDR2 SASEGT, per germline. V lost 4 bases and J 4 bases, leaving 8 bases between the germline ends. In nucleotides, the CDR3 is TGTGCCAGCAGTGTGGAGGGATACGAGCAGTACTTC. Amino acid sequence: CASSVEGYEQYF.

The genes are TRBV18 and TRBJ1-1; no clear D. V lost 2 bases and J lost 0, with 7 bases in between. This CDR3 region has 14 residues. Germline lookup yields CDR1 KGHSH and CDR2 LQKENI. The CDR3 DNA is TGTGCCAGCTCACCAGGACGTCTGAACACTGAAGCTTTCTTT. This translates into CASSPGRLNTEAFF.

V gene TRBV28 combines with J gene TRBJ1-1; 7 bases fit TRBD1. The CDR3 runs 15 residues. V lost 5 bases, J lost 0 bases, and 6 bases stayed unmatched. Germline lookup yields CDR1 MDHEN and CDR2 SYDVKM. CDR3 sequence (DNA): TGTGCCAGCAGTCCGAACGACAGGGTGAACACTGAAGCTTTCTTT. Amino acid sequence: CASSPNDRVNTEAFF.

V is TRBV9 and J is TRBJ1-1; D gene unclear. Trimming stripped 3 bases from V and 4 bases from J, with 13 bases between. Germline V gives CDR1 SGDLS, CDR2 YYNGEE. The CDR3 has 14 residues. For the CDR3, the DNA is TGTGCCAGCAGCGCCCGGACGGGCAGCACTGAAGCTTTCTTT. Amino acid sequence: CASSARTGSTEAFF.

The chain combines TRBV6-1 with TRBJ2-1, with D perhaps TRBD1 or TRBD2 (5 bases each). Germline-derived CDR1 and CDR2 are MNHNS and SASEGT. CDR3 size: 14 residues. Trimming shortened V by 7 bases and J by 1 base, and 11 bases separated the two germline ends. The CDR3 DNA is TGTGCCAGCACCACGGGGACGTCCTACAATGAGCAGTTCTTC. Protein: CASTTGTSYNEQFF.

J is TRBJ2-1 and V is TRBV12-5; D possibly corresponds to TRBD1 (5 bases). CDR1 LGHNT and CDR2 FRNRAP come from the germline V gene. The V gene lost 0 bases and the J gene lost 4 bases, with 13 bases spanning the gap. CDR3 length: 16 amino acids. The CDR3 DNA reads as TGTGCTAGTGGTTTGGTAAGGGGTCCTCTTTACAATGAGCAGTTCTTC. Translating it yields CASGLVRGPLYNEQFF.

This chain uses TRBV7-3 with TRBJ1-1, with D perhaps matching TRBD1 (5 bases). The CDR3 sequence is 18 residues long. V dropped 2 bases and J dropped 4 bases, with 23 bases sitting between them. Germline assignment: CDR1 SGHTA and CDR2 FQGTGA. The DNA of the CDR3 is TGTGCCAGCAGCTTAGGAGGGGCCAACACCCCCTCCTTCACTGAAGCTTTCTTT. Amino acids: CASSLGGANTPSFTEAFF.

V gene TRBV2 combines with J gene TRBJ2-7; 8 bases line up with TRBD2. With V trimmed by 6 bases and J by 6 bases, 13 bases remained unmatched. Germline V gene sequence: CDR1 SNHLY, CDR2 FYNNEI. There are 15 residues in the CDR3. CDR3 residues: CASRPGTRAVSEQYF. The CDR3 region has the DNA TGTGCCAGCAGGCCCGGGACTAGAGCTGTTTCCGAGCAGTACTTC.